The clone carrying this TCR beta chain occurred a few times. Its antigen is currently unknown. Sequence at one end of the junction differs from germline and may be a read error. For TCRbeta, the library was prepared with unique molecular identifiers. TCRdb fed the PCR reads into MiXCR, producing one record per CDR3 protein. This sample yields a few hundred thousand distinct CDR3 sequences, of which under 30% are seen a single time; 2.6% belongs to the top ten. Germline V gives CDR1 DFQATT, CDR2 SNEGSKA (reference sequence). The CDR3 extends over 16 amino acids. The entry originates in a study of T-cell reconstitution after alpha-beta-depleted transplantation in children. Points from the study as a whole: Surviving recipient T cells and intrathymic progenitors accounted for some patients' high TCRbeta diversity at day 60. The main origin of T-cell counts and diversity one year after transplant was newly produced T cells. Several hundred expanded graft clones reportedly gave rise to the alpha-beta T cells present about two months after transplant.

Material: PBMCs, obtained before TCRalphabeta/CD19-depleted stem cell transplant. This TCR was recovered from a girl aged 2 to 9 with Fanconi anemia, due to receive a stem cell transplant. V gene TRBV20-1 combines with J gene TRBJ2-1, with 7 bases aligning to TRBD2. CDR3: CCASSMAGVSYNEQFF. The CDR3 nucleotides read TGCTGTGCTAGTAGTATGGCGGGGGTCTCCTACAATGAGCAGTTCTTC.